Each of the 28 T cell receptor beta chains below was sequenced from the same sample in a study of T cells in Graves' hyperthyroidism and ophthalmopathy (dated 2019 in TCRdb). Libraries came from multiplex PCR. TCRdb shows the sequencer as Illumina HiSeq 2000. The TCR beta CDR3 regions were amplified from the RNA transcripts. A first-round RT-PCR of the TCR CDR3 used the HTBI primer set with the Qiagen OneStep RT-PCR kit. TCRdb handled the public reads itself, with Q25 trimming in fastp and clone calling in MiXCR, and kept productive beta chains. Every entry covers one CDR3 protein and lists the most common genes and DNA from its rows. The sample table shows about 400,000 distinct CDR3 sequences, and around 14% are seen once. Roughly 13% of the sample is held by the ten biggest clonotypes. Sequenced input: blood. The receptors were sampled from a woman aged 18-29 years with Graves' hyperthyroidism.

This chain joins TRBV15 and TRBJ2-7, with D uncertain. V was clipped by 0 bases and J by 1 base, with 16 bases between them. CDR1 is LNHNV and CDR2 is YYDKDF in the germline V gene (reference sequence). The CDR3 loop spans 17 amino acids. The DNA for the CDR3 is TGTGCCACCAGCAGAGATAAATCCCCCTTCTTTTCCTACGAGCAGTACTTC. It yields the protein CATSRDKSPFFSYEQYF.

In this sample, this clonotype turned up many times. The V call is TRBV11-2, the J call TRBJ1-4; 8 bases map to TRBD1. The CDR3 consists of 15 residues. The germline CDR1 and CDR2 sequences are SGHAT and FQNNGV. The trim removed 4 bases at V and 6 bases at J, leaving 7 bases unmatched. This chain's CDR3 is CASSYAGGEYEKLFF. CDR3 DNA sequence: TGTGCCAGCAGCTACGCAGGGGGCGAGTATGAAAAACTGTTTTTT.

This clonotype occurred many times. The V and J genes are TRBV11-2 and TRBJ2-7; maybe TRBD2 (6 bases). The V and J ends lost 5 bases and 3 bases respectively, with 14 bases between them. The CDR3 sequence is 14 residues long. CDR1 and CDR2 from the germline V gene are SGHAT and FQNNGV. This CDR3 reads CASSPTLEGYEQYF. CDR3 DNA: TGTGCCAGCAGCCCCACGTTGGAGGGCTACGAGCAGTACTTC.

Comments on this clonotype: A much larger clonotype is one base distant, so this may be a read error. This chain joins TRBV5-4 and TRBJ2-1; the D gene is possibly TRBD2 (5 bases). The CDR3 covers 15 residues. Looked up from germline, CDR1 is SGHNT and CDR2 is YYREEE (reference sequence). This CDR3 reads CASSFGPSSTNEQSF. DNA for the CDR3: TGTGCCAGCAGCTTCGGGCCTAGCTCCACCAATGAGCAGTCCTTC.

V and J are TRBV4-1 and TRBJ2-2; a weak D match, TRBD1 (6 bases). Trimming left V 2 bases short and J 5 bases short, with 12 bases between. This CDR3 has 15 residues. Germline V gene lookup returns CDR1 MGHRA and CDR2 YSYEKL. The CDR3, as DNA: TGCGCCAGCAGCCAAATCTCCAGGGGAACCGGGGAGCTGTTTTTT. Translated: CASSQISRGTGELFF.

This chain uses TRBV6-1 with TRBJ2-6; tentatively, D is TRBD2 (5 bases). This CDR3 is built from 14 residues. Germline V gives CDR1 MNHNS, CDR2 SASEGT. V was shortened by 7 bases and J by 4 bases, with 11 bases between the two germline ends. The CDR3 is CASKEGTGANVLTF. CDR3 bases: TGTGCCAGCAAAGAGGGAACCGGGGCCAACGTCCTGACTTTC.

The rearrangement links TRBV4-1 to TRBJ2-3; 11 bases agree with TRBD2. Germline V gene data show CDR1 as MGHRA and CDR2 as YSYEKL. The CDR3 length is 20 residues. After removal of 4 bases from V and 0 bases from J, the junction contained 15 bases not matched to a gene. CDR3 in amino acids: CASSRGLAGRVGTSTDTQYF. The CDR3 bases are TGCGCCAGCAGCCGCGGACTAGCGGGTCGTGTAGGAACTAGCACAGATACGCAGTATTTT.

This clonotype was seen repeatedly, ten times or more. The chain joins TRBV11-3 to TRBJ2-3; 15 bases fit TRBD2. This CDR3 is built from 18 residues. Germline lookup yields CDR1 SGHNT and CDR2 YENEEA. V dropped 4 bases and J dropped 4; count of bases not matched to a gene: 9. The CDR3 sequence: CASSSWTSGGARADTQYF. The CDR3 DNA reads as TGTGCCAGCAGCTCCTGGACTAGCGGGGGGGCTAGGGCAGATACGCAGTATTTT.

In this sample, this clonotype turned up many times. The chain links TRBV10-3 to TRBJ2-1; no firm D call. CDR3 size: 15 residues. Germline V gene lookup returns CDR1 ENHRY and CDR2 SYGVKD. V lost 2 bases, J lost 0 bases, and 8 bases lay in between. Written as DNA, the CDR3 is TGTGCCATCAGTGAGGGCGAGAGCTCCTACAATGAGCAGTTCTTC. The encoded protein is CAISEGESSYNEQFF.

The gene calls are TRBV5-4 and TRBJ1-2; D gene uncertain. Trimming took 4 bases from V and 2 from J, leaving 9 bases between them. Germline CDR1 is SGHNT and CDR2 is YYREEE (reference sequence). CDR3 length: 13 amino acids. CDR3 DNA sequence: TGTGCCAGCAGCCCGGGTGTCAACTATGGCTACACCTTC. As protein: CASSPGVNYGYTF.

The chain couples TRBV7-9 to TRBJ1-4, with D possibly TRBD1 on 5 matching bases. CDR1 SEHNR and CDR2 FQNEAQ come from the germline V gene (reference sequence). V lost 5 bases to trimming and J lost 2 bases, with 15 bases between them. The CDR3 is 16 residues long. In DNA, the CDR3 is TGTGCCAGCAGCCGAAAGCCAGGGTTGACTAATGAAAAACTGTTTTTT. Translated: CASSRKPGLTNEKLFF.

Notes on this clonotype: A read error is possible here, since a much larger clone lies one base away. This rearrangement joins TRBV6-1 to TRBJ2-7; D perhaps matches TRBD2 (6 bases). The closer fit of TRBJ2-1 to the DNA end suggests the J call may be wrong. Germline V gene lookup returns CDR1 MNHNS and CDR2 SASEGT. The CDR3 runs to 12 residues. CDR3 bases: TGTGCCAGCAGGAACGGGAGCTACGAGCAGTTCTTC. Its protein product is CASRNGSYEQFF.

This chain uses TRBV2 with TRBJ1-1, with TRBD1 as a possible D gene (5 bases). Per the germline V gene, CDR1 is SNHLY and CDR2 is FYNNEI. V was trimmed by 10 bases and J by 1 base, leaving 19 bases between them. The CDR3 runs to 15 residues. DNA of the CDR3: TGTGCCACCCCTAACCGACAGACCCGGAACACTGAAGCTTTCTTT. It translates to CATPNRQTRNTEAFF.

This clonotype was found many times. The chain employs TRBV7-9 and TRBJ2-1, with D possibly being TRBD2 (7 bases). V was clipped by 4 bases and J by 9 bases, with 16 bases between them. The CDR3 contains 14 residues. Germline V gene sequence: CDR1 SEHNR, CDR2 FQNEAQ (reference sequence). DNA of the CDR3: TGTGCCAGCAGCTGGCCTGGCGGGGGCCGTGAGCAGTTCTTC. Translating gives CASSWPGGGREQFF.

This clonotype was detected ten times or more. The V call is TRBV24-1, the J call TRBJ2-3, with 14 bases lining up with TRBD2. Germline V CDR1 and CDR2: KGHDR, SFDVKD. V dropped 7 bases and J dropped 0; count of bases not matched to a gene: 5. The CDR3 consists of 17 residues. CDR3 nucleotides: TGTGCCACCAGAGGGACTAGCGGGAGAACTAGCACAGATACGCAGTATTTT. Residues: CATRGTSGRTSTDTQYF.

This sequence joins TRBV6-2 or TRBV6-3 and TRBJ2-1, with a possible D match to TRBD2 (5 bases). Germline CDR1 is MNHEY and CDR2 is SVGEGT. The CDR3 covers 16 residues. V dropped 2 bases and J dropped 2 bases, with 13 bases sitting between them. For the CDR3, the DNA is TGTGCCAGCAGTTACGACGGGGAACTACCCTACAATGAGCAGTTCTTC. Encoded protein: CASSYDGELPYNEQFF.

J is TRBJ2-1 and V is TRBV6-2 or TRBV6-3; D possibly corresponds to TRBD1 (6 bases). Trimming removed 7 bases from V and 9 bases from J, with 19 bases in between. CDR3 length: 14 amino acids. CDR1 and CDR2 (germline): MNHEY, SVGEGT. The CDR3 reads CASKIGQTAGEQFF. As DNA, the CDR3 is TGTGCCAGCAAAATAGGACAGACGGCGGGTGAGCAGTTCTTC.

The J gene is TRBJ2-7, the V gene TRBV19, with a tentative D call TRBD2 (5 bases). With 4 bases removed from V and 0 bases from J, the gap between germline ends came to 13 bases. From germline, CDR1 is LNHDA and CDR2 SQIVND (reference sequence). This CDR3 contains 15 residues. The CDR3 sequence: CASSKYGRDSYEQYF. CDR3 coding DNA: TGTGCCAGTAGTAAATACGGACGGGACTCCTACGAGCAGTACTTC. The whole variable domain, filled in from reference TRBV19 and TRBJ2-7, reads DGGITQSPKYLFRKEGQNVTLSCEQNLNHDAMYWYRQDPGQGLRLIYYSQIVNDFQKGDIAEGYSVSREKKESFPLTVTSAQKNPTAFYLCASSKYGRDSYEQYFGPGTRLTVT.

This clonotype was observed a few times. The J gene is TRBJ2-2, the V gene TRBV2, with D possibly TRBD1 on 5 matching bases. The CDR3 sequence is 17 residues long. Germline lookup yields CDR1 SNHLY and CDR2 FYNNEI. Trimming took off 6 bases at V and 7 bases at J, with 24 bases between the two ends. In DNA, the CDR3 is TGTGCCAGCAGGAACCCAGGGTGGGGATCTAATGGCGGGGAGCTGTTTTTT. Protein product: CASRNPGWGSNGGELFF.

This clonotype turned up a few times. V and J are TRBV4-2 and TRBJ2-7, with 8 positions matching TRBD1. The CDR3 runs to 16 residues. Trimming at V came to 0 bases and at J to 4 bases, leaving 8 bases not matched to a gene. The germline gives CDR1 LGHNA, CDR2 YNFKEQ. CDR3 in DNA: TGTGCCAGCAGCCAAGATTTGGCAGGGGGCATATACGAGCAGTACTTC. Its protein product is CASSQDLAGGIYEQYF.

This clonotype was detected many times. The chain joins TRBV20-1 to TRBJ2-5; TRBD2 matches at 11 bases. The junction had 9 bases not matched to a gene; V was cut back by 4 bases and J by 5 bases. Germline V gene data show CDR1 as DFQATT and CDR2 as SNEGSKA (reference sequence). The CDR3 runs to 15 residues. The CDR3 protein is CSAKVPASGRETQYF. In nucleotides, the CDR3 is TGCAGTGCTAAGGTCCCTGCTAGCGGGAGGGAGACCCAGTACTTC.

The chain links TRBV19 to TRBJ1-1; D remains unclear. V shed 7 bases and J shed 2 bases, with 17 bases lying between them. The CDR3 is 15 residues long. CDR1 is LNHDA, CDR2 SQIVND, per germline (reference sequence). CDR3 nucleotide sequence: TGTGCCAGTAATGGTAAGGGAGCCCTAAACACTGAAGCTTTCTTT. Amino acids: CASNGKGALNTEAFF.

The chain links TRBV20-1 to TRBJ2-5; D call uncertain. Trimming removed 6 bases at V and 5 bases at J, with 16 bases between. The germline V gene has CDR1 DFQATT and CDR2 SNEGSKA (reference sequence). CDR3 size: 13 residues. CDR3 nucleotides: TGCAGTGCCCCTTTAGGGTTTTTGGAGACCCAGTACTTC. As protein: CSAPLGFLETQYF.

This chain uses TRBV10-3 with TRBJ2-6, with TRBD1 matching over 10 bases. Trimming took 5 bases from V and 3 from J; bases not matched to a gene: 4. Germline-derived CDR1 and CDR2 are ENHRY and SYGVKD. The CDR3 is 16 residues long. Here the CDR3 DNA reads TGTGCCATCAGTTCGGACAGGGGGGATGGGGCCAACGTCCTGACTTTC. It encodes CAISSDRGDGANVLTF.

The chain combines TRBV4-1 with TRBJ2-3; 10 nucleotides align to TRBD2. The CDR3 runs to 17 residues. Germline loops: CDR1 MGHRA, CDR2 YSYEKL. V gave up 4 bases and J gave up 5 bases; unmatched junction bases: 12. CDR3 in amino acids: CASSPFQAGGPQDTQYF. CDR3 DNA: TGCGCCAGCAGCCCTTTTCAAGCGGGAGGGCCCCAAGATACGCAGTATTTT.

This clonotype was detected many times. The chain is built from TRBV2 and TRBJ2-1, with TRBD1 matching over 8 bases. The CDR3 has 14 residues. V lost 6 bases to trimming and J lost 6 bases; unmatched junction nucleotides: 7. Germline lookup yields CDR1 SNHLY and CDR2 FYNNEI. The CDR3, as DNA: TGTGCCAGCAGGGACAGGGTCTCCCTCAATGAGCAGTTCTTC. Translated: CASRDRVSLNEQFF.

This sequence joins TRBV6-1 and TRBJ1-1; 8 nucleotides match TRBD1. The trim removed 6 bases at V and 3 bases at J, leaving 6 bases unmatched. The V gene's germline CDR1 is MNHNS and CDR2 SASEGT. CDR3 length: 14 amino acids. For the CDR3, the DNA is TGTGCCAGCAGATTGACAGGGGCGGACACTGAAGCTTTCTTT. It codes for CASRLTGADTEAFF.

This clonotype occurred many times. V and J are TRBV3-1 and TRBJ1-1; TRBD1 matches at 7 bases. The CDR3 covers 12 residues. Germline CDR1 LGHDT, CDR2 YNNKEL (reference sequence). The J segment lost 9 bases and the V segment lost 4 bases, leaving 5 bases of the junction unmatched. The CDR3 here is CASSPRDSKAFF. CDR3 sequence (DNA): TGTGCCAGCAGCCCCCGGGACAGCAAAGCTTTCTTT. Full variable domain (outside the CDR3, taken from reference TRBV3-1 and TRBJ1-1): DTAVSQTPKYLVTQMGNDKSIKCEQNLGHDTMYWYKQDSKKFLKIMFSYNNKELIINETVPNRFSPKSPDKAHLNLHINSLELGDSAVYFCASSPRDSKAFFGQGTRLTVV.